This section outlines one TCR beta chain sequence together with its context. The CDR3 contains 16 residues. Germline V gene data show CDR1 as SQVTM and CDR2 as ANQGSEA. Unmatched junction bases numbered 9, after V lost 0 bases and J lost 5 bases. The sample belongs to a study of technical replicates of blood from a handful of donors. Method: immunoSEQ multiplex PCR; TCRdb's copy keeps in-frame clones and lacks some. The data contain 55,000 to 75,000 clones, more than 70% of them seen just once; the ten biggest clones take up 5.2%. The sequence derives from a human donor in good health. Some clones in this sample may be carry-over from other donors' samples. V is TRBV29-1 and J is TRBJ2-5, with 10 nucleotides matching TRBD1. Sequencing input: PBMCs. CDR3 loop: CSVEDLGDRGEETQYF. The CDR3 bases are TGCAGCGTTGAAGATCTTGGGGACAGGGGAGAGGAGACCCAGTACTTC.